This TCR beta chain appears in the sequencing data of a study of T-cell reconstitution after alpha-beta-depleted transplantation in children. This sample's TCRbeta library carried unique molecular identifier barcodes. TCRdb ran MiXCR on the PCR reads and lists one entry per CDR3 protein. Of more than 550,000 distinct CDR3 sequences listed, under 12% are singletons. V gave up 3 bases and J gave up 0 bases; unmatched junction bases: 11. The CDR3 is 17 amino acids. The germline CDR1 and CDR2 sequences are SQVTM and ANQGSEA. This clonotype was observed many times. This clonotype was sampled from a human donor who donated a stem cell graft to a child with acute myeloid leukemia. Sequenced here: PBMCs from the stem cell graft donor, sampled from the stem cell graft. The V call is TRBV29-1, the J call TRBJ2-1; 7 positions agree with TRBD1. This CDR3 reads CSVEAIQGRNSYNEQFF. The CDR3 DNA reads as TGCAGCGTTGAGGCAATACAGGGGCGAAACTCCTACAATGAGCAGTTCTTC.